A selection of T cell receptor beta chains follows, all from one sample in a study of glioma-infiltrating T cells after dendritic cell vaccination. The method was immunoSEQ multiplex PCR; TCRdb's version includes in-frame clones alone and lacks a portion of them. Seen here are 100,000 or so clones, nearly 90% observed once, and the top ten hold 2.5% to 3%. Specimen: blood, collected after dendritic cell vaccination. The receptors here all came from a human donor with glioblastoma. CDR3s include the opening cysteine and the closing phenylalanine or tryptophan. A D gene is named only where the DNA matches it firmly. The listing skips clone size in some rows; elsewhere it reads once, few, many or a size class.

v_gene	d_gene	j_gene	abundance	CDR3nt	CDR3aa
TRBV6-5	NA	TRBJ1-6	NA	TGTGCCAGCAACGGACTAAATTCACCCCTCCACTTT	CASNGLNSPLHF
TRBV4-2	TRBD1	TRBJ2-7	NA	TGTGCCAGCAGCCTGGGGGACAGGTCCGACGAGCAGTACTTC	CASSLGDRSDEQYF
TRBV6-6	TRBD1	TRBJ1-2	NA	TGTGCCAGCAGAACAGGGGTCCGAGGCTACACCTTC	CASRTGVRGYTF
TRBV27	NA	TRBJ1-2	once	TGTGCCAGCAGTCCACAGGGTTACTATGGCTACACCTTC	CASSPQGYYGYTF
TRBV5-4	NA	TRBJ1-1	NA	TGTGCCAGCAGCTTGGGAGGGGGGAACACTGAAGCTTTCTTT	CASSLGGGNTEAFF
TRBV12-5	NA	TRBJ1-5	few	TGTGCTAGTGGCGCGAGTCAGCCCCAGCATTTT	CASGASQPQHF
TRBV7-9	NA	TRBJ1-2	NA	TGTGCCAGCAGCTCCTTCCGACAGACTGCAGTACACTATGGCTACACCTTC	CASSSFRQTAVHYGYTF
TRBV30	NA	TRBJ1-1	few	TGTGCCTGGAGTTCACAGGGACGGGGGGACACTGAAGCTTTCTTT	CAWSSQGRGDTEAFF
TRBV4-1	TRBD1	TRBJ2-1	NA	TGCGCCAGCAGCCTCGAGGGGACAGGATTTTACAATGAGCAGTTCTTC	CASSLEGTGFYNEQFF
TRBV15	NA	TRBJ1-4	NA	TGTGCCACCAGCAGAGTCCCTGCAACTAATGAAAAACTGTTTTTT	CATSRVPATNEKLFF
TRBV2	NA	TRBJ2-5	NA	TGTGCCAGCAGTGAAGTCCGGGACTACCAAGAGACCCAGTACTTC	CASSEVRDYQETQYF
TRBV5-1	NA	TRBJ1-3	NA	TGCGCCAGCAGCTTACGGCAGGGGTCAGGAAACACCATATATTTT	CASSLRQGSGNTIYF
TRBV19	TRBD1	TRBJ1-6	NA	TGTGCCAGTAGCACCGCCCCGGGACAGGGGGTCCGCGGTTCACCCCTCCACTTT	CASSTAPGQGVRGSPLHF
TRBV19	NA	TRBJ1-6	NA	TGTGCCAGTAGTATAGAGCTGGACACCACAGTGGGGACACCCCTCCACTTT	CASSIELDTTVGTPLHF
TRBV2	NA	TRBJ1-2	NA	TGTGCCAGCAGTGAAGTGGGGGCTCACTATGGCTACACCTTC	CASSEVGAHYGYTF
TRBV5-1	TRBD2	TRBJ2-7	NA	TGCGCCAGCAGCTTCGCCTCGACTAGCGGGAGGAGGAATATGGGCGAGCAGTACTTC	CASSFASTSGRRNMGEQYF
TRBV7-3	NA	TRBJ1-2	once	TGTGCCAGCAGCTTAAGCAGCGTGACAGGACTGAACTATGGCTACACCTTC	CASSLSSVTGLNYGYTF
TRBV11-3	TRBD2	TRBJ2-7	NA	TGTGCCAGCAGCCTCACAGGGACTAGCGGAACCTACGAGCAGTACTTC	CASSLTGTSGTYEQYF
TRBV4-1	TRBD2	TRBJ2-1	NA	TGCGCCAGCAGCAAGCGGGAGGCGTTGAATGAGCAGTTCTTC	CASSKREALNEQFF
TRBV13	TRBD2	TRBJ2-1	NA	TGTGCCAGCAGCCCACACCCGACTAGCGGGGTATTCTTC	CASSPHPTSGVFF
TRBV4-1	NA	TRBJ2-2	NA	TGCGCCAGCAGCCAAGAGCCGCGGGACAGAAACCGTTTCGGGGAGCTGTTTTTT	CASSQEPRDRNRFGELFF
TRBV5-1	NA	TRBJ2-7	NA	TGTGCCAGCAGCTTGGCAGGGGCCCGAGCGGACGAGCAGTACTTC	CASSLAGARADEQYF
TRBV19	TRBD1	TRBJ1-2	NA	TGTGCCAGTAGTATGGACAGGGTGCGCGGCTACACCTTC	CASSMDRVRGYTF
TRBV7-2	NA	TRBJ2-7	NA	TGTGCCAGCAGCTTAGAGGCAGGGGACGGGTCCTACGAGCAGTACTTC	CASSLEAGDGSYEQYF
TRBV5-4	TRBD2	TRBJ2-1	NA	TGTGCCAGCAGCTTAACTAGCGGCAATGAGCAGTTCTTC	CASSLTSGNEQFF
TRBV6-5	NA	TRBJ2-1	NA	TGTGCCAGCAGTTACTCGACGGGAGCATCCAAAAATGAGCAGTTCTTC	CASSYSTGASKNEQFF
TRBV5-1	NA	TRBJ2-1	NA	TGCGCCAGCAGCTTGATCGTCGGGTCCTACAATGAGCAGTTCTTC	CASSLIVGSYNEQFF
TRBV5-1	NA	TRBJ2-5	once	TGCGCCAGCAGCTTGAGTGGAGAAGAGACCCAGTACTTC	CASSLSGEETQYF
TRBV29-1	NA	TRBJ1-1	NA	TGCAGCGTTTTGGGCGAAGAGAACACTGAAGCTTTCTTT	CSVLGEENTEAFF
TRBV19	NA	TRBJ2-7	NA	TGTGCCAGTAGTGTGGGGCGCCTCGCCTACGAGCAGTACTTC	CASSVGRLAYEQYF
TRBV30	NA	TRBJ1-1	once	TGTGCCTGGAGTGGTCCCCGCACTGAAGCTTTCTTT	CAWSGPRTEAFF
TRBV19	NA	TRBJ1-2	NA	TGTGCCAGTAGCCGGGACATGCGTGTCTATGGCTACACCTTC	CASSRDMRVYGYTF
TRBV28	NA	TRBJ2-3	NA	TGTGCCATCCTAAAGGTCGGGGATACGCAGTATTTT	CAILKVGDTQYF
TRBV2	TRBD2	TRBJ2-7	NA	TGTGCCAGCAGTGAACAGCGGGGGATCAGGCCCTACGAGCAGTACTTC	CASSEQRGIRPYEQYF
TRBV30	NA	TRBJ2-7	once	TGTGCCTGGAGTGTACAGCAGGTGAATGAGCAGTACTTC	CAWSVQQVNEQYF
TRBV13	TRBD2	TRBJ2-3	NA	TGTGCCAGCAGCTTAGGCGGGGGGGCCGCAGATACGCAGTATTTT	CASSLGGGAADTQYF
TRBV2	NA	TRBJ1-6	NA	TGTGCCAGCGGGGGGAGCTCCTATAATTCACCCCTCCACTTT	CASGGSSYNSPLHF
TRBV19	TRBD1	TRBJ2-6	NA	TGTGCCAGCACACAGGGGATTAAGGGACAGGGCCCCTCTGGGGCCAACGTCCTGACTTTC	CASTQGIKGQGPSGANVLTF
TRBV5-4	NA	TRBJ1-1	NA	TGTGCCAGCCAGGCGGGGGGAGAGAACACTGAAGCTTTCTTT	CASQAGGENTEAFF
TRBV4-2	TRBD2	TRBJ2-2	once	TGTGCCAGCAGCCTCGGACTAGCGGGCACCGGGGAGCTGTTTTTT	CASSLGLAGTGELFF
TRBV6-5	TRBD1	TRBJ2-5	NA	TGTGCCAGCAGTACAGCGGGACAGGGGGACCAGACCCAGTACTTC	CASSTAGQGDQTQYF
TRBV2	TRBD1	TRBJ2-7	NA	TGTGCCAGCAGTGCGCCCCAGGGGGACGAGCAGTACTTC	CASSAPQGDEQYF
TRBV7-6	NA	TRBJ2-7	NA	TGTGCCAGCAGCTCCCAATTGCGACATCGGGGAAGCTCCTACGAGCAGTACTTC	CASSSQLRHRGSSYEQYF
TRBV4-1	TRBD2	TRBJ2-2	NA	TGCGCCAGCAGCCAAGAGGATCCCTCTAGCGGGGCCTACACCGGGGAGCTGTTTTTT	CASSQEDPSSGAYTGELFF
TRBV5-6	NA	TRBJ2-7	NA	TGTGCCAGCAGCTTGGCCTTAAAGCGCTACGAGCAGTACTTC	CASSLALKRYEQYF
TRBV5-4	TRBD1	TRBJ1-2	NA	TGTGCCAGCAGCGACCAGGGGGATGGCTACACCTTC	CASSDQGDGYTF
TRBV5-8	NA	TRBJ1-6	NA	TGTGCCAGCAGCTTGTCGGCACCCCTCCACTTT	CASSLSAPLHF
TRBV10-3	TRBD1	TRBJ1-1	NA	TGTGCCATCAGTGGGGACAGGAACACTGAAGCTTTCTTT	CAISGDRNTEAFF
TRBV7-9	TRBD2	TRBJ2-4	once	TGTGCCAGCAGGAAAATAGCGGGATTGGCCAAAAACATTCAGTACTTC	CASRKIAGLAKNIQYF
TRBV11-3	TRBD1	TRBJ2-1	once	TGTGCCAGCAGCCACTACCTGGGACAGGGAGAATCCTACAATGAGCAGTTCTTC	CASSHYLGQGESYNEQFF
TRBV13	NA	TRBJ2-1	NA	TGTGCCAGCAGCAATCCTAGGGAGGGGGTGGTCAATGAGCAGTTCTTC	CASSNPREGVVNEQFF
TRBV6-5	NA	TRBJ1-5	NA	TGTGCCAGCAGGGCGAGGGCCACCGGGGGTCAGCCCCAGCATTTT	CASRARATGGQPQHF
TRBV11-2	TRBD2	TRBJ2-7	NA	TGTGCCAGCAGCTTAAGCGGGGGGGCGGGGGAGCAGTACTTC	CASSLSGGAGEQYF
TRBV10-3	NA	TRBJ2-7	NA	TGTGCCATCAGTGGTGGAGGGCGGACCTCTAACGGAGTCTACGAGCAGTACTTC	CAISGGGRTSNGVYEQYF
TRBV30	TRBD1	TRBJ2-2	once	TGTGCCTGGAGGATGACAGGGGTGACGACCGGGGAGCTGTTTTTT	CAWRMTGVTTGELFF
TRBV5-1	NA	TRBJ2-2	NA	TGCGCCAGCAGCTTGGCGACTACCCCGAACACCGGGGAGCTGTTTTTT	CASSLATTPNTGELFF
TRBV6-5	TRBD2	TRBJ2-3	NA	TGTGCCAGCATATCAGCGGGGGGGGCTACAGATACGCAGTATTTT	CASISAGGATDTQYF
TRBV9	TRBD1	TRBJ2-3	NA	TGTGCCAGCAGCGTAACCTCGGGACAGGGGATCACAGATACGCAGTATTTT	CASSVTSGQGITDTQYF